This TCR beta chain was profiled in a study of beta chain features in type 1 diabetes. Turning to the study itself: On cell yields, gender and age, patients and healthy donors were similar.

In the case of this clone: The target antigen is unknown.

The study's findings and limits: Equally in patients and controls, shorter templates might have been favored by PCR. Type 1 diabetes patients had TCRB CDR3s that were shorter (moderately but significantly so) in all four CD4+ subsets. It was not settled here whether HLA type affects TCRB rearrangement.

CDR1 and CDR2 (germline): LNHNV, YYDKDF (reference sequence). This CDR3 has 16 residues. The germline V and J ends were trimmed by 1 base and 0 bases, with 11 bases remaining between them. What was sequenced were expressed TCRB transcripts, since all of the isolated RNA had been reverse transcribed. Naive, central memory and regulatory T cell samples came to a mean of around 3.3 million reads. This table comes from immunoSEQ multiplex PCR, and its TCRdb copy is limited to in-frame clones, with some not included. The sample lists around 260,000 clones; approximately 20% were seen once. This sequence joins TRBV15 and TRBJ2-3; TRBD2 might be the D (5 bases). This receptor was taken from a woman aged 40 to 50 with type 1 diabetes. Sequenced material: naive CD4+ T cells from blood. In DNA, the CDR3 is TGTGCCACCAGCAGAGGAGCGGTCTTAAGCACAGATACGCAGTATTTT. Translation gives CATSRGAVLSTDTQYF.